The present entry profiles one T cell receptor (beta chain) with its context. Germline lookup yields CDR1 LGHDT and CDR2 YNNKEL (reference sequence). This CDR3 has 16 amino acids. The germline V and J ends were trimmed by 0 bases and 4 bases, with 13 bases remaining between them. The record originates from a study of blood T cell repertoires in COVID-19. The wider study: COVID-19 samples from acute and convalescent phases originated in the United States, Italy and Spain.

Participant ages covered about 18 to 95 years across about two dozen US areas. Sequencing was performed with immunoSEQ multiplex PCR; in TCRdb, only in-frame clones are kept and a portion is missing. Of about 300,000 clones listed, roughly 89% are singletons. The chain links TRBV3-1 (or the pseudogene TRBV3-2) to TRBJ2-1, with a tentative D call TRBD1 (6 bases). Material for sequencing was PBMCs or T cells enriched from blood (not recorded which). The clonotype originates from a woman aged 18-29 years with acute COVID-19. Here the CDR3 reads CASSQDWGQEYNEQFF. The CDR3 nucleotides read TGTGCCAGCAGCCAAGACTGGGGGCAGGAGTACAATGAGCAGTTCTTC.